The T cell receptor (beta chain) under discussion was sequenced for a study of T cell repertoires in cytomegalovirus infection. The wider study: Public TCR beta signatures provided an indication of both CMV infection and a matching HLA type.

A note on this clonotype: Antigen unknown. This may stem from a read error, because a much larger clone lies one nucleotide away.

General study points: Cumulative frequency (of public TCR beta family members) identified carriers of CMV plus the relevant HLA. The ex vivo response was dominated by HLA-C-restricted CMV-specific TCR beta clonotypes.

TCRdb re-called the reads with MiXCR, one entry per CDR3 protein. The sample holds about 100,000 distinct CDR3 sequences; more than 15% are singletons and the top ten take about 7.3%. Trimming cost V 0 bases and J 0 bases, with 14 bases left between them. The CDR3 consists of 17 residues. Per germline, CDR1 LGHNA and CDR2 YNFKEQ. The chain combines TRBV4-2 with TRBJ1-1; no clear D gene. Specimen: PBMCs. The source of this sequence is a human donor in good health (CMV status not recorded). Some clones in this sample may be carry-over from other donors' samples. This CDR3 reads CASSQECRGRMNTEAFF. CDR3 DNA sequence: TGTGCCAGCAGCCAAGAATGCCGGGGTCGGATGAACACTGAAGCTTTCTTT.